The 25 T cell receptor beta chains below come from one sample, sequenced in a study of T cell responses to AZD1222 COVID-19 vaccine. Some clones are missing from TCRdb's copy, which holds only in-frame ones; the method was immunoSEQ multiplex PCR. This table has roughly 170,000 clones, around 94% appearing once. Material: peripheral blood, obtained 28 days after the second AZD1222 dose. Every receptor here comes from an adult who received the AZD1222 COVID-19 vaccine.

The chain recombines TRBV11-2 with TRBJ2-3; TRBD1 aligns across 10 bases. Germline CDR1 SGHAT, CDR2 FQNNGV. The V and J ends lost 3 bases and 4 bases, in that order; junction bases with no gene match: 4. The CDR3 consists of 15 residues. The CDR3 bases are TGTGCCAGCAGCTTTCCGACAGGGGGCCCAGATACGCAGTATTTT. The encoded protein is CASSFPTGGPDTQYF.

Ten or more counts support this clone. The CDR3 sequence is CASSELAGKTGELFF. Written as DNA, the CDR3 is TGTGCCAGCAGTGAACTAGCGGGAAAGACCGGGGAGCTGTTTTTT. This rearrangement joins TRBV6-1 to TRBJ2-2; 9 positions match TRBD2. This CDR3 is 15 amino acids long. Trimming cost V 2 bases and J 5 bases; bases outside gene matches: 3. Germline V gene sequence: CDR1 MNHNS, CDR2 SASEGT.

The rearrangement links TRBV6-5 to TRBJ1-5; possibly TRBD1 for D (5 bases). There are 14 residues in the CDR3. The V end was cut by 7 bases, the J end by 0 bases, with 10 bases between. Germline CDR1 MNHEY, CDR2 SVGAGI. This CDR3 reads CASTDSLSNQPQHF. In nucleotides, the CDR3 is TGTGCCAGCACAGACAGTCTTAGCAATCAGCCCCAGCATTTT.

CDR3 amino acids: CATSDRPNNFGQYF. DNA of the CDR3: TGTGCCACCAGTGACCGTCCCAATAATTTCGGACAGTACTTC. The rearrangement uses TRBV24-1 and TRBJ2-7; D gene uncertain. Deletions cut 4 bases from V and 10 bases from J, with 19 bases between. CDR3 size: 14 residues. In germline, CDR1 is KGHDR, CDR2 SFDVKD.

V gene TRBV7-9 combines with J gene TRBJ2-7; unclear D gene. This CDR3 contains 11 residues. Germline V gene data show CDR1 as SEHNR and CDR2 as FQNEAQ (reference sequence). The V and J ends lost 5 bases and 5 bases respectively, with 7 bases between them. CDR3 in amino acids: CASSEYNEQYF. The CDR3 coding sequence is TGTGCCAGCAGCGAGTACAACGAGCAGTACTTC.

This chain links TRBV24-1 with TRBJ2-3; 11 nucleotides agree with TRBD1. Germline V gene data show CDR1 as KGHDR and CDR2 as SFDVKD. The CDR3 is 16 amino acids. With 2 bases clipped from V and 7 bases from J, the junction kept 7 bases outside the gene matches. The CDR3: CATSDSGQGARNTQYF. The CDR3 nucleotides are TGTGCCACCAGTGATTCAGGACAGGGGGCTCGGAATACGCAGTATTTT.

V is TRBV27 and J is TRBJ2-6; no clear D gene. Deletions cut 1 base from V and 1 base from J, with 8 bases between. Per the germline V gene, CDR1 is MNHEY and CDR2 is SMNVEV (reference sequence). This CDR3 region has 16 residues. CDR3 nucleotide sequence: TGTGCCAGCAGTTTATACGCGACTTCTGGGGCCAACGTCCTGACTTTC. Translated: CASSLYATSGANVLTF.

The J gene is TRBJ1-1, the V gene TRBV6-1; TRBD1 might be the D (5 bases). V was trimmed by 1 base and J by 1 base, leaving 7 bases between them. Germline CDR1 MNHNS, CDR2 SASEGT. This CDR3 region has 14 residues. The CDR3 spells CASSEDRWNTEAFF. CDR3 bases: TGTGCCAGCAGTGAAGACAGGTGGAACACTGAAGCTTTCTTT.

This clone occurred once. The chain links TRBV5-6 to TRBJ2-3; 11 nucleotides agree with TRBD2. The V gene's germline CDR1 is SGHDT and CDR2 YYEEEE. CDR3 length equals 14 residues. V lost 5 bases, J lost 8 bases, and 7 bases stayed unmatched. In DNA form, the CDR3 reads TGTGCCAGCAGTTTAGCGGGGGGGCCCGGTACGCAGTATTTT. Translation: CASSLAGGPGTQYF.

A word on this clone: The same CDR3 also results from other DNA sequences found in this sample. The V call is TRBV28, the J call TRBJ1-5; TRBD1 agrees at 7 bases. The ends lost 8 bases at V and 4 bases at J; junction bases unmatched: 2. The CDR3 sequence is 12 residues long. Germline-derived CDR1 and CDR2 are MDHEN and SYDVKM. CDR3 coding DNA: TGTGCCAGCTCAGGGGGTAATCAGCCCCAGCATTTT. This translates into CASSGGNQPQHF.

The J gene is TRBJ2-7, the V gene TRBV2, with D hard to call. V lost 7 bases and J lost 2, with 12 bases in between. Germline CDR1 is SNHLY and CDR2 is FYNNEI. CDR3 size: 13 residues. CDR3 residues: CASTGQFTYEQYF. Here the CDR3 DNA reads TGTGCCAGCACCGGTCAGTTCACCTACGAGCAGTACTTC.

CDR3 region: CASKESNTEAFF. The CDR3, as DNA: TGTGCCAGCAAGGAGAGCAACACTGAAGCTTTCTTT. The chain links TRBV12-3 or TRBV12-4 to TRBJ1-1; no clear D. V gave up 7 bases and J gave up 2 bases, with 8 bases separating them. The length of the CDR3 is 12 residues.

This sequence joins TRBV6-5 and TRBJ1-2; no definite D call. The V and J ends lost 6 bases and 0 bases respectively, with 14 bases between them. Germline V lookup: CDR1 MNHEY, CDR2 SVGAGI. This CDR3 spans 15 amino acids. The CDR3 DNA sequence: TGTGCCAGCAGGCAGACCCGTACCTCTAACTATGGCTACACCTTC. Translation: CASRQTRTSNYGYTF.

The chain carries TRBV6-6 and TRBJ2-1; D tentatively reads TRBD1 or TRBD2 (5 bases each). The V gene's germline CDR1 is MNHNY and CDR2 SVGAGI (reference sequence). CDR3 length: 13 amino acids. The V end lost 5 bases, the J end lost 5 bases, and 10 bases lay between the germline ends. CDR3 in DNA: TGTGCCAGCAGTCACCGGGACGACAATGAGCAGTTCTTC. It translates to CASSHRDDNEQFF.

This chain joins TRBV28 and TRBJ2-5; TRBD2 aligns across 8 bases. After removal of 3 bases from V and 4 bases from J, the junction contained 7 bases not matched to a gene. The CDR3 contains 15 residues. Germline CDR1 is MDHEN and CDR2 is SYDVKM. CDR3 in amino acids: CASSFRRGGLETQYF. DNA for the CDR3: TGTGCCAGCAGTTTCCGACGGGGGGGGTTAGAGACCCAGTACTTC.

The gene calls are TRBV11-2 and TRBJ2-7, with 9 bases that match TRBD2. Unmatched junction bases numbered 16, after V lost 5 bases and J lost 5 bases. Germline V gene sequence: CDR1 SGHAT, CDR2 FQNNGV. CDR3 size: 17 residues. The CDR3 DNA reads as TGTGCCAGCAGCCCCTCCTTTCAGGGCGGGAGGGCCGACGAGCAGTACTTC. This encodes CASSPSFQGGRADEQYF.

This chain joins TRBV5-8 and TRBJ1-6, with D unresolved. Trimming removed 4 bases from V and 19 bases from J, with 18 bases in between. Germline V CDR1 and CDR2: SGHTS, YDEGEE. The CDR3 contains 12 residues. CDR3 bases: TGTGCCAGCAGCAGGCCGTCCGGGCCGAAGCACTTT. Amino acid sequence: CASSRPSGPKHF.

The chain has TRBV2 and TRBJ1-1; D unclear. CDR3 size: 12 residues. Trimming took off 10 bases at V and 0 bases at J, with 9 bases between the two ends. The V gene's germline CDR1 is SNHLY and CDR2 FYNNEI. In DNA, the CDR3 is TGTGCCAACCACAGCATGAACACTGAAGCTTTCTTT. Translated, it gives CANHSMNTEAFF.

This chain joins TRBV6-2 or TRBV6-3 and TRBJ2-4; D ambiguous. The V and J ends lost 2 bases and 2 bases respectively, with 10 bases between them. Per the germline V gene, CDR1 is MNHEY and CDR2 is SVGEGT. The CDR3 has 15 amino acids. The CDR3 region has the DNA TGTGCCAGCAGTTACGTCGCGGTTCCCAAAAACATTCAGTACTTC. This translates into CASSYVAVPKNIQYF.

V is TRBV19 and J is TRBJ2-7, with a possible D match to TRBD1 (6 bases). Trimming cost V 4 bases and J 2 bases, with 15 bases left between them. The CDR3 loop spans 15 amino acids. CDR1 LNHDA and CDR2 SQIVND come from the germline V gene (reference sequence). The CDR3 coding sequence is TGTGCCAGTAGTAGTCCGGGACACTCCACCTACGAGCAGTACTTC. Translated: CASSSPGHSTYEQYF.

The V gene is TRBV19, the J gene TRBJ1-2; TRBD1 is a possible D gene (6 bases). Trimming stripped 9 bases from V and 2 bases from J, with 22 bases between. Germline CDR1 reads LNHDA; CDR2 reads SQIVND (reference sequence). The CDR3 extends over 16 amino acids. CDR3 in DNA: TGTGCCAGCGTAGCAGGGGCCCAGACGATCAACTATGGCTACACCTTC. Translation: CASVAGAQTINYGYTF.

The V gene is TRBV18, the J gene TRBJ2-5; D is tentatively TRBD1 or TRBD2 (5 bases each). The CDR3 spans 15 residues. Germline V CDR1 and CDR2: KGHSH, LQKENI. V was cut by 1 base and J by 5 bases, with 14 bases left in between. CDR3 region: CASSPLIGASETQYF. CDR3 DNA: TGTGCCAGCTCACCACTTATAGGGGCTAGCGAGACCCAGTACTTC.

The chain carries TRBV12-3 or TRBV12-4 and TRBJ1-1; tentative D call: TRBD1 (5 bases). Deletions cut 6 bases from V and 5 bases from J, with 13 bases between. This CDR3 is 13 amino acids long. The CDR3 is CASRSAGGTEAFF. DNA for the CDR3: TGTGCCAGCAGGTCGGCGGGGGGGACTGAAGCTTTCTTT.

This clone was seen only once. The chain links TRBV28 to TRBJ1-3; no firm D call. The ends were cut back, 2 bases at V and 1 base at J, with 6 bases in the middle. The CDR3 covers 14 residues. Germline CDR1 MDHEN, CDR2 SYDVKM. The CDR3 DNA reads TGTGCCAGCAGTTTAGTGATGTCTGGAAACACCATATATTTT. Residues: CASSLVMSGNTIYF.

This chain joins TRBV7-9 and TRBJ1-2; D not certain. CDR1 and CDR2 from the germline V gene are SEHNR and FQNEAQ (reference sequence). The CDR3 is 14 amino acids. V was trimmed by 5 bases and J by 7 bases, leaving 17 bases between them. The CDR3 region has the DNA TGTGCCAGCAGCCTTGGACCGCGGAGGGCTGGCTACACCTTC. Residues: CASSLGPRRAGYTF. Full variable domain (outside the CDR3, taken from reference TRBV7-9 and TRBJ1-2): DTGVSQNPRHKITKRGQNVTFRCDPISEHNRLYWYRQTLGQGPEFLTYFQNEAQLEKSRLLSDRFSAERPKGSFSTLEIQRTEQGDSAMYLCASSLGPRRAGYTFGSGTRLTVV.